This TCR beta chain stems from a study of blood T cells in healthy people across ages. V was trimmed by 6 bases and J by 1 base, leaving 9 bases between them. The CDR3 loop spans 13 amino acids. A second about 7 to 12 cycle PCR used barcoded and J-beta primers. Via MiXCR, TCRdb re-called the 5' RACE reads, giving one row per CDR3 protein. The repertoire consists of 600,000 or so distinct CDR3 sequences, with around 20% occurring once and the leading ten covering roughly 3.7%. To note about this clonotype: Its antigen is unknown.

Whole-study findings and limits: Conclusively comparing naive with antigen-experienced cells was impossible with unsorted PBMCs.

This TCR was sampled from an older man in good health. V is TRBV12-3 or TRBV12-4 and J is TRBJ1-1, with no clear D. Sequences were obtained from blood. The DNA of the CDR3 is TGTGCCAGCAGGATTGGGGAGAACACTGAAGCTTTCTTT. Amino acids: CASRIGENTEAFF.